This TCR beta chain stems from a study of blood T cell repertoires in COVID-19. Repertoires were generated with immunoSEQ multiplex PCR, while TCRdb's copy carries only in-frame clones and drops some. The table has around 200,000 clones, 70% to 90% seen once. This CDR3 spans 19 amino acids. CDR1 SGHRS and CDR2 YFSETQ come from the germline V gene. With 0 bases clipped from V and 1 base from J, the junction kept 7 bases outside the gene matches. The rearrangement links TRBV5-1 to TRBJ2-1; 13 bases align to TRBD2. The material sequenced was peripheral blood. This receptor was identified in a man in his 60s with acute or convalescent COVID-19. The CDR3 protein is CASSLGGLAGRPSYNEQFF. The CDR3 nucleotides read TGCGCCAGCAGCTTGGGGGGACTAGCGGGAAGGCCTTCCTACAATGAGCAGTTCTTC.